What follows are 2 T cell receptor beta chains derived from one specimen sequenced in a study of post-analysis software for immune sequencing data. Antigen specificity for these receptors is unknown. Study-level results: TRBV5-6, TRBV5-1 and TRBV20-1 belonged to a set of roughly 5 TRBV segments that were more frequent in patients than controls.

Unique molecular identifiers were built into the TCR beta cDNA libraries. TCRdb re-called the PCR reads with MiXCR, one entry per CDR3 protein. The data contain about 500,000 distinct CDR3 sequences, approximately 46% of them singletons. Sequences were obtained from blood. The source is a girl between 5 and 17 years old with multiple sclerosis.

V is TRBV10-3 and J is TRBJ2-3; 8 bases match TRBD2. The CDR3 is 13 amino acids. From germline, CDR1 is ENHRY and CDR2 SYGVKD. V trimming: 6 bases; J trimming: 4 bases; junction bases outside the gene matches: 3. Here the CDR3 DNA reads TGTGCCATCAGAACTAGCGGCGCAGATACGCAGTATTTT. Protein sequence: CAIRTSGADTQYF.

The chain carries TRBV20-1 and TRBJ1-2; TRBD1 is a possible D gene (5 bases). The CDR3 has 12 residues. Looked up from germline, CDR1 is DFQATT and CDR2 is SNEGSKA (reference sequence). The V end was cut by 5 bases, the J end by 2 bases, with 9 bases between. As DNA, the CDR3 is TGCAGTGCTGGGGGGACGAACTATGGCTACACCTTC. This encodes CSAGGTNYGYTF.